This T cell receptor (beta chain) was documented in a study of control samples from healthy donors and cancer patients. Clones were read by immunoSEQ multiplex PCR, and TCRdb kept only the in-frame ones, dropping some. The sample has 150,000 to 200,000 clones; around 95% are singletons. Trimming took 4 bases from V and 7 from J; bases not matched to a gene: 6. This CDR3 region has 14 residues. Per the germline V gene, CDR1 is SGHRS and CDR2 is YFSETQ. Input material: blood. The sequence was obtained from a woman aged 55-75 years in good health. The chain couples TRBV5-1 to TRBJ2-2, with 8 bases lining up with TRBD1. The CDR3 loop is CASSPGQADGELFF. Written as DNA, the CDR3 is TGCGCCAGCAGCCCGGGACAGGCGGACGGGGAGCTGTTTTTT.